Listed below are T cell receptor beta chains from one sample, sequenced in a study of T cells in Graves' hyperthyroidism and ophthalmopathy. TCRdb reanalysed the multiplex PCR reads using MiXCR and keeps one entry per CDR3 protein. The table records 550,000 to 650,000 distinct CDR3 sequences, about 14% of them present only once. Sequencing was done on a sample of blood. The receptors originated from a young woman with Graves' hyperthyroidism that later progressed to Graves' ophthalmopathy. Both conserved end residues are part of each CDR3. The order of the fields is V gene, D gene, clone size, J gene, CDR3 protein, CDR3 DNA. A D gene is named only where the DNA matches it firmly. Expanded clones are given a class, and other clones once, few, many or no size at all.

v_gene: TRBV20-1
d_gene: -
abundance: many
j_gene: TRBJ2-2
CDR3aa: CSARDYQVDTGELFF
CDR3nt: TGCAGTGCTAGAGATTACCAGGTTGACACCGGGGAGCTGTTTTTT

v_gene: TRBV12-3/TRBV12-4
d_gene: TRBD1
abundance: many
j_gene: TRBJ1-2
CDR3aa: CASSLRAGGHGYTF
CDR3nt: TGTGCCAGCAGTTTAAGGGCAGGGGGCCATGGCTACACCTTC

v_gene: TRBV14
d_gene: -
abundance: few
j_gene: TRBJ1-6
CDR3aa: CASGYHNSPLHF
CDR3nt: TGTGCCAGTGGATATCATAATTCACCCCTCCACTTT

v_gene: TRBV20-1
d_gene: -
abundance: many
j_gene: TRBJ1-5
CDR3aa: CSVGSNQPQHF
CDR3nt: TGCAGTGTGGGTAGCAATCAGCCCCAGCATTTT

v_gene: TRBV29-1
d_gene: TRBD2
abundance: -
j_gene: TRBJ2-7
CDR3aa: CSGEGLAGVSYNEQYF
CDR3nt: TGCAGCGGAGAGGGGCTAGCGGGAGTTTCCTACAATGAGCAGTACTTC

v_gene: TRBV7-9
d_gene: -
abundance: few
j_gene: TRBJ1-1
CDR3aa: CASSPQVEYTEAFF
CDR3nt: TGTGCCAGCAGCCCCCAGGTGGAGTACACTGAAGCTTTCTTT

v_gene: TRBV30
d_gene: -
abundance: -
j_gene: TRBJ1-5
CDR3aa: CAWSRSGRYQPQHF
CDR3nt: TGTGCCTGGAGTCGGTCAGGGAGATATCAGCCCCAGCATTTT

v_gene: TRBV4-2
d_gene: -
abundance: -
j_gene: TRBJ2-3
CDR3aa: CASSHGPADTQYF
CDR3nt: TGTGCCAGCAGCCATGGCCCCGCAGATACGCAGTATTTT

v_gene: TRBV25-1
d_gene: -
abundance: -
j_gene: TRBJ2-7
CDR3aa: CASREGGGGYEQYF
CDR3nt: TGTGCCAGCAGGGAGGGGGGTGGGGGCTACGAGCAGTACTTC

v_gene: TRBV7-6
d_gene: -
abundance: few
j_gene: TRBJ1-1
CDR3aa: CASSPYRDEQNTEAFF
CDR3nt: TGTGCCAGCAGCCCATACAGGGACGAGCAGAACACTGAAGCTTTCTTT

v_gene: TRBV2
d_gene: TRBD2
abundance: -
j_gene: TRBJ2-7
CDR3aa: CASRTGGGRYEQYF
CDR3nt: TGTGCCAGCAGGACGGGAGGGGGGCGTTACGAGCAGTACTTC

v_gene: TRBV4-1
d_gene: -
abundance: few
j_gene: TRBJ2-7
CDR3aa: CASSQVRGLNEQYF
CDR3nt: TGCGCCAGCAGCCAAGTTCGGGGATTGAACGAGCAGTACTTC

v_gene: TRBV11-3
d_gene: TRBD2
abundance: many
j_gene: TRBJ2-3
CDR3aa: CASSLELAPGDTQYF
CDR3nt: TGTGCCAGCAGCTTAGAACTAGCGCCAGGGGATACGCAGTATTTT

v_gene: TRBV6-4
d_gene: -
abundance: -
j_gene: TRBJ2-3
CDR3aa: CASSGEPGGTDTQYF
CDR3nt: TGTGCCAGCAGTGGGGAGCCAGGGGGGACAGATACGCAGTATTTT

v_gene: TRBV7-9
d_gene: -
abundance: few
j_gene: TRBJ1-5
CDR3aa: CASSNIQGSNQPQHF
CDR3nt: TGTGCCAGCAGCAATATACAGGGTAGCAATCAGCCCCAGCATTTT

v_gene: TRBV7-9
d_gene: -
abundance: many
j_gene: TRBJ1-1
CDR3aa: CASSEYTGKAFF
CDR3nt: TGTGCCAGCAGCGAGTATACAGGGAAAGCTTTCTTT

v_gene: TRBV5-1
d_gene: -
abundance: many
j_gene: TRBJ1-1
CDR3aa: CASSQLPQGTPSEAFF
CDR3nt: TGCGCCAGCAGCCAGCTACCCCAGGGGACCCCATCTGAAGCTTTCTTT

v_gene: TRBV28
d_gene: -
abundance: many
j_gene: TRBJ2-5
CDR3aa: CASSFSRQETQYF
CDR3nt: TGTGCCAGCAGTTTTTCTAGACAAGAGACCCAGTACTTC

v_gene: TRBV24-1
d_gene: -
abundance: -
j_gene: TRBJ2-3
CDR3aa: CATSDLPIEGTDTQYF
CDR3nt: TGTGCCACCAGTGATTTGCCTATCGAGGGCACAGATACGCAGTATTTT

v_gene: TRBV27
d_gene: TRBD2
abundance: many
j_gene: TRBJ2-7
CDR3aa: CASTLGLAGRYEQYF
CDR3nt: TGTGCCAGCACCCTGGGACTAGCGGGGCGGTACGAGCAGTACTTC

v_gene: TRBV7-3
d_gene: -
abundance: many
j_gene: TRBJ2-7
CDR3aa: CASSLMAREPYEQYF
CDR3nt: TGTGCCAGCAGCTTAATGGCGCGGGAACCCTACGAGCAGTACTTC

v_gene: TRBV4-1
d_gene: -
abundance: -
j_gene: TRBJ1-5
CDR3aa: CASSQETQLNQPQHF
CDR3nt: TGCGCCAGCAGCCAAGAAACACAGCTCAATCAGCCCCAGCATTTT

v_gene: TRBV6-1
d_gene: -
abundance: -
j_gene: TRBJ2-1
CDR3aa: CASSERGFYVLHEQFF
CDR3nt: TGTGCCAGCAGTGAAAGGGGCTTCTACGTACTCCATGAGCAGTTCTTC

v_gene: TRBV3-1
d_gene: -
abundance: many
j_gene: TRBJ2-1
CDR3aa: CASTLRGDEQFF
CDR3nt: TGTGCCAGCACCCTCAGGGGGGATGAGCAGTTCTTC

v_gene: TRBV9
d_gene: TRBD2
abundance: many
j_gene: TRBJ2-7
CDR3aa: CASSARGGPEQYF
CDR3nt: TGTGCCAGCAGCGCGCGGGGAGGGCCCGAGCAGTACTTC

v_gene: TRBV18
d_gene: TRBD1
abundance: many
j_gene: TRBJ1-1
CDR3aa: CASSPTKQGRAFF
CDR3nt: TGTGCCAGCTCACCAACTAAACAGGGGAGGGCTTTCTTT

v_gene: TRBV20-1
d_gene: -
abundance: many
j_gene: TRBJ2-2
CDR3aa: CSARDGTGELFF
CDR3nt: TGCAGTGCTAGAGACGGTACCGGGGAGCTGTTTTTT

v_gene: TRBV6-1
d_gene: -
abundance: many
j_gene: TRBJ2-2
CDR3aa: CASSSVPGELFF
CDR3nt: TGTGCCAGCAGTTCCGTACCCGGGGAGCTGTTTTTT

v_gene: TRBV11-2
d_gene: TRBD2
abundance: many
j_gene: TRBJ2-5
CDR3aa: CASSTLGTREETQYF
CDR3nt: TGTGCCAGCAGCACTCTAGGGACTAGGGAAGAGACCCAGTACTTC

v_gene: TRBV2
d_gene: -
abundance: many
j_gene: TRBJ2-7
CDR3aa: CASSEAVIAYEQYF
CDR3nt: TGTGCCAGCAGTGAAGCGGTAATAGCCTACGAGCAGTACTTC

v_gene: TRBV6-2/TRBV6-3
d_gene: -
abundance: few
j_gene: TRBJ2-3
CDR3aa: CASSPDFPRWQYF
CDR3nt: TGTGCCAGCAGCCCGGACTTCCCTCGGTGGCAGTATTTT

v_gene: TRBV9
d_gene: -
abundance: -
j_gene: TRBJ1-2
CDR3aa: CASSVGSGTAANYGYTF
CDR3nt: TGTGCCAGCAGCGTAGGCAGCGGGACGGCAGCTAACTATGGCTACACCTTC

v_gene: TRBV24-1
d_gene: TRBD2
abundance: many
j_gene: TRBJ2-3
CDR3aa: CATSSAGADTQYF
CDR3nt: TGTGCCACCAGTTCCGCGGGGGCAGATACGCAGTATTTT

v_gene: TRBV12-3/TRBV12-4
d_gene: -
abundance: -
j_gene: TRBJ1-2
CDR3aa: CASSSWGGNYGYTF
CDR3nt: TGTGCCAGCAGTTCCTGGGGGGGAAACTATGGCTACACCTTC

v_gene: TRBV20-1
d_gene: TRBD2
abundance: -
j_gene: TRBJ2-1
CDR3aa: CSARFSSGTHNEQFF
CDR3nt: TGCAGTGCTAGATTCTCTAGCGGGACCCACAATGAGCAGTTCTTC

v_gene: TRBV28
d_gene: -
abundance: many
j_gene: TRBJ2-7
CDR3aa: CALGGKVEQYF
CDR3nt: TGTGCCCTAGGTGGGAAAGTCGAGCAGTACTTC

v_gene: TRBV19
d_gene: TRBD1
abundance: -
j_gene: TRBJ1-1
CDR3aa: CASSPRGTYEAFF
CDR3nt: TGTGCCAGTAGTCCCAGGGGGACATATGAAGCTTTCTTT

v_gene: TRBV11-2
d_gene: TRBD2
abundance: -
j_gene: TRBJ2-7
CDR3aa: CATLSSGAYEQYF
CDR3nt: TGTGCCACACTATCTAGCGGGGCCTACGAGCAGTACTTC

v_gene: TRBV20-1
d_gene: -
abundance: many
j_gene: TRBJ2-2
CDR3aa: CSAPTGANTGELFF
CDR3nt: TGCAGTGCTCCGACAGGTGCGAACACCGGGGAGCTGTTTTTT

v_gene: TRBV6-1
d_gene: TRBD1
abundance: few
j_gene: TRBJ1-2
CDR3aa: CASSLSDRVGGYTF
CDR3nt: TGTGCCAGCAGTTTATCGGACAGGGTTGGTGGCTACACCTTC

v_gene: TRBV30
d_gene: -
abundance: many
j_gene: TRBJ2-5
CDR3aa: CAWSGIRGLGGETQYF
CDR3nt: TGTGCCTGGAGTGGGATTCGGGGCCTGGGGGGAGAGACCCAGTACTTC

v_gene: TRBV6-6
d_gene: -
abundance: many
j_gene: TRBJ1-2
CDR3aa: CASSYRGANYGYTF
CDR3nt: TGTGCCAGCAGTTACCGAGGAGCTAACTATGGCTACACCTTC

v_gene: TRBV18
d_gene: TRBD1
abundance: -
j_gene: TRBJ1-1
CDR3aa: CASSPTPTGGDSAFF
CDR3nt: TGTGCCAGCTCACCTACACCGACAGGGGGAGACTCGGCTTTCTTT

v_gene: TRBV7-2
d_gene: -
abundance: -
j_gene: TRBJ1-6
CDR3aa: CASSLAGPGFSSPLHF
CDR3nt: TGTGCCAGCAGCTTAGCGGGTCCGGGATTCTCTTCACCCCTCCACTTT

v_gene: TRBV7-8
d_gene: -
abundance: many
j_gene: TRBJ2-7
CDR3aa: CASSLVPRGRGPRYEQYF
CDR3nt: TGTGCCAGCAGCTTAGTTCCCCGGGGGAGGGGGCCTCGATACGAGCAGTACTTC

v_gene: TRBV7-6
d_gene: -
abundance: few
j_gene: TRBJ2-1
CDR3aa: CASSVTTDHPSNEQFF
CDR3nt: TGTGCCAGCAGCGTTACGACTGATCACCCCTCCAATGAGCAGTTCTTC

v_gene: TRBV10-3
d_gene: -
abundance: many
j_gene: TRBJ1-1
CDR3aa: CAISKEMNTEAFF
CDR3nt: TGTGCCATCAGCAAGGAGATGAACACTGAAGCTTTCTTT

v_gene: TRBV9
d_gene: TRBD1
abundance: -
j_gene: TRBJ1-5
CDR3aa: CASSSGGTGNQPQHF
CDR3nt: TGTGCCAGCAGCTCTGGGGGGACAGGTAATCAGCCCCAGCATTTT

v_gene: TRBV12-3/TRBV12-4
d_gene: -
abundance: many
j_gene: TRBJ2-1
CDR3aa: CASSSNAGEQFF
CDR3nt: TGTGCCAGCAGTAGCAATGCAGGGGAGCAGTTCTTC

v_gene: TRBV27
d_gene: -
abundance: many
j_gene: TRBJ2-1
CDR3aa: CASSFTTPPGDNEQFF
CDR3nt: TGTGCCAGCAGTTTCACTACCCCACCCGGGGACAATGAGCAGTTCTTC

v_gene: TRBV12-3/TRBV12-4
d_gene: TRBD1
abundance: few
j_gene: TRBJ1-2
CDR3aa: CASSSHPGTDNYGYTF
CDR3nt: TGTGCCAGCAGCTCACATCCGGGGACAGATAACTATGGCTACACCTTC